Each of the 27 T cell receptor beta chains below was sequenced from the same sample in a study of control samples from healthy donors and cancer patients. Data came from immunoSEQ multiplex PCR; TCRdb stores just in-frame clones and leaves some out. The sample is made up of fewer than 250,000 clones, and the top ten hold 2.2% of it. The sequencing sample was made of blood. The receptors stem from a woman in her 30s in good health.

J is TRBJ2-3 and V is TRBV5-1, with 12 bases that match TRBD2. CDR1 and CDR2 (germline): SGHRS, YFSETQ. CDR3 length: 16 amino acids. Trimming at V came to 4 bases and at J to 2 bases, leaving 5 bases not matched to a gene. The DNA of the CDR3 is TGCGCCAGCAGCGCAACTAGCGGGGGGATCACAGATACGCAGTATTTT. Encoded protein: CASSATSGGITDTQYF.

The chain links TRBV11-3 to TRBJ2-1; possibly TRBD2 for D (5 bases). The CDR3 consists of 14 residues. V was cut by 1 base and J by 2 bases, with 6 bases left in between. Germline V gene data show CDR1 as SGHNT and CDR2 as YENEEA. The DNA of the CDR3 is TGTGCCAGCAGCTTAGCGGGGACCTACAATGAGCAGTTCTTC. Translated, it gives CASSLAGTYNEQFF.

V gene TRBV28 combines with J gene TRBJ2-7; 9 nucleotides line up with TRBD1. Germline trimming cut 3 bases from V and 6 bases from J; bases unmatched to any gene: 9. This CDR3 is built from 15 residues. From germline, CDR1 is MDHEN and CDR2 SYDVKM. The CDR3 DNA sequence: TGTGCCAGCAGTTTCGGGACAGGGTCAATCGGCGAGCAGTACTTC. Translated: CASSFGTGSIGEQYF.

The chain has TRBV7-8 and TRBJ1-1, with 7 bases fitting TRBD1. The length of the CDR3 is 15 residues. CDR1 is SGHVS and CDR2 is FQNEAQ in the germline V gene. V was clipped by 4 bases and J by 3 bases; unmatched bases: 8. The chain's CDR3 is CASSSYRGRDTEAFF. CDR3 coding DNA: TGTGCCAGCAGCTCCTACAGGGGCCGGGACACTGAAGCTTTCTTT.

V usage is TRBV28 and J usage is TRBJ2-1; 10 positions match TRBD1. The germline CDR1 and CDR2 sequences are MDHEN and SYDVKM. The CDR3 extends over 14 amino acids. Trimming removed 4 bases from V and 7 bases from J; junction bases left unmatched: 4. This CDR3 is CASSSGQGSNEQFF. The CDR3 coding sequence is TGTGCCAGCAGTTCGGGACAGGGGTCTAATGAGCAGTTCTTC. Full variable domain (missing parts from reference TRBV28 and TRBJ2-1): DVKVTQSSRYLVKRTGEKVFLECVQDMDHENMFWYRQDPGLGLRLIYFSYDVKMKEKGDIPEGYSVSREKKERFSLILESASTNQTSMYLCASSSGQGSNEQFFGPGTRLTVL.

The V and J genes are TRBV6-5 and TRBJ1-1, with 9 bases matching TRBD1. Germline values: CDR1 MNHEY, CDR2 SVGAGI. V was pared by 5 bases and J by 4 bases, with 5 bases of the junction left unmatched. The CDR3 has 14 amino acids. The DNA of the CDR3 is TGTGCCAGCAGTAGACAGGGGGGGGTCACTGAAGCTTTCTTT. This codes for CASSRQGGVTEAFF.

The chain employs TRBV7-9 and TRBJ2-3; tentatively, D is TRBD2 (6 bases). The CDR3 consists of 15 residues. From germline, CDR1 is SEHNR and CDR2 FQNEAQ (reference sequence). The V gene lost 3 bases and the J gene lost 5 bases, with 15 bases spanning the gap. The CDR3 coding sequence is TGTGCCAGCAGCTTGCGGGGTCAGGTAAAAGATACGCAGTATTTT. Translating it yields CASSLRGQVKDTQYF. The whole variable domain, filled in from reference TRBV7-9 and TRBJ2-3, reads DTGVSQNPRHKITKRGQNVTFRCDPISEHNRLYWYRQTLGQGPEFLTYFQNEAQLEKSRLLSDRFSAERPKGSFSTLEIQRTEQGDSAMYLCASSLRGQVKDTQYFGPGTRLTVL.

The J gene is TRBJ1-2, the V gene TRBV25-1; D is uncertain. This CDR3 comprises 12 residues. V lost 3 bases, J lost 4 bases, and 6 bases lay in between. Germline assignment: CDR1 MGHDK and CDR2 SYGVNS. The chain's CDR3 is CASSDGIYGYTF. Here the CDR3 DNA reads TGTGCCAGCAGTGACGGGATCTATGGCTACACCTTC.

The J gene is TRBJ2-3, the V gene TRBV7-3, with 12 bases matching TRBD2. The V gene end was trimmed by 2 bases and the J gene end by 4 bases; junction bases not matched to a gene: 4. The CDR3 has 16 residues. The germline V gene encodes CDR1 SGHTA and CDR2 FQGTGA. The CDR3 protein is CASSLLAGGSSDTQYF. CDR3 DNA sequence: TGTGCCAGCAGCTTACTAGCGGGGGGGTCGTCAGATACGCAGTATTTT.

The CDR3, as DNA: TGCGCCAGCAGCTTGGGGACAGGGAACACTGAAGCTTTCTTT. Translated: CASSLGTGNTEAFF. J is TRBJ1-1 and V is TRBV5-1, with 7 bases matching TRBD1. With 0 bases clipped from V and 1 base from J, the junction kept 0 bases outside the gene matches. CDR3 length: 14 residues. Looked up from germline, CDR1 is SGHRS and CDR2 is YFSETQ. Full variable domain (missing parts from reference TRBV5-1 and TRBJ1-1): KAGVTQTPRYLIKTRGQQVTLSCSPISGHRSVSWYQQTPGQGLQFLFEYFSETQRNKGNFPGRFSGRQFSNSRSEMNVSTLELGDSALYLCASSLGTGNTEAFFGQGTRLTVV.

V is TRBV19 and J is TRBJ1-5; possibly TRBD1 for D (6 bases). The germline V gene has CDR1 LNHDA and CDR2 SQIVND (reference sequence). The CDR3 is made up of 13 amino acids. The V end lost 5 bases, the J end lost 2 bases, and 7 bases lay between the germline ends. The CDR3: CASSGGRNQPQHF. The DNA for the CDR3 is TGTGCCAGTAGTGGGGGCCGCAATCAGCCCCAGCATTTT. Together with reference TRBV19 and TRBJ1-5, the CDR3 gives the full variable domain: DGGITQSPKYLFRKEGQNVTLSCEQNLNHDAMYWYRQDPGQGLRLIYYSQIVNDFQKGDIAEGYSVSREKKESFPLTVTSAQKNPTAFYLCASSGGRNQPQHFGDGTRLSIL.

Comment on this clone: Additional DNA sequences in this sample encode the identical CDR3. The chain has TRBV9 and TRBJ1-5; 9 bases are shared with TRBD1. The length of the CDR3 is 15 residues. J gave up 5 bases and V 3 bases, and 6 bases lay outside the gene matches. CDR1 SGDLS and CDR2 YYNGEE come from the germline V gene. The CDR3 protein is CASSATGTGYQPQHF. CDR3 DNA sequence: TGTGCCAGCAGCGCCACCGGGACAGGGTATCAGCCCCAGCATTTT.

The chain joins TRBV11-3 to TRBJ2-1; 11 positions match TRBD2. V lost 5 bases and J lost 0; bases outside the gene matches: 3. CDR1 and CDR2 from the germline V gene are SGHNT and YENEEA. The CDR3 contains 16 residues. CDR3 in amino acids: CASSPGTSGSYNEQFF. The CDR3 DNA is TGTGCCAGCAGCCCCGGGACTAGCGGCTCCTACAATGAGCAGTTCTTC.

This chain links TRBV6-5 with TRBJ2-1; 13 bases align to TRBD2. Trimming removed 4 bases from V and 4 bases from J; junction bases left unmatched: 1. Germline V gene sequence: CDR1 MNHEY, CDR2 SVGAGI. This CDR3 contains 15 residues. The CDR3: CASSLTSGGYNEQFF. The CDR3 DNA reads TGTGCCAGCAGTTTGACTAGCGGGGGGTACAATGAGCAGTTCTTC.

This chain uses TRBV3-1 (or the pseudogene TRBV3-2) with TRBJ1-5; 7 positions agree with TRBD1. V lost 1 base to trimming and J lost 6 bases; unmatched junction nucleotides: 3. From germline, CDR1 is LGHDT and CDR2 YNNKEL (reference sequence). The CDR3 is 14 amino acids. The CDR3 loop reads CASSQAAGGQPQHF. Written as DNA, the CDR3 is TGTGCCAGCAGCCAAGCGGCAGGGGGTCAGCCCCAGCATTTT.

The rearrangement uses TRBV19 and TRBJ2-5; possibly TRBD1 for D (6 bases). The length of the CDR3 is 17 residues. V was pared by 4 bases and J by 4 bases, with 22 bases between. In germline, CDR1 is LNHDA, CDR2 SQIVND (reference sequence). The CDR3 is CASSNLATGGRGETQYF. The CDR3 coding sequence is TGTGCCAGTAGTAATCTCGCGACAGGCGGTCGGGGAGAGACCCAGTACTTC.

The V call is TRBV11-2, the J call TRBJ1-1, with TRBD1 matching over 7 bases. The V gene's germline CDR1 is SGHAT and CDR2 FQNNGV. CDR3 size: 16 residues. J lost 1 base, V lost 3 bases, and 8 bases had no gene match. The CDR3 DNA reads TGTGCCAGCAGCTTTCGGCCACGGACAGGGAACACTGAAGCTTTCTTT. This translates into CASSFRPRTGNTEAFF.

Concerning this clone: The junction and the germline gene differ at one end; a read error may be behind it. This chain connects TRBV7-7 to TRBJ2-3; the D gene is possibly TRBD2 (5 bases). Per the germline V gene, CDR1 is SSHAT and CDR2 is FNYEAQ (reference sequence). The CDR3 spans 18 residues. The CDR3 DNA sequence: TGTGCTAGCAGCTTAGCGCCCTGGCAAGCAAGAAGCACAGATACGCAGTATTTT. This encodes CASSLAPWQARSTDTQYF. The full variable domain, rest sourced from reference TRBV7-7 and TRBJ2-3, is GAGVSQSPRYKVTKRGQDVTLRCDPISSHATLYWYQQALGQGPEFLTYFNYEAQPDKSGLPSDRFSAERPEGSISTLTIQRTEQRDSAMYRCASSLAPWQARSTDTQYFGPGTRLTVL.

The J gene is TRBJ1-5, the V gene TRBV2; D gene uncertain. Trimming left V 6 bases short and J 3 bases short, with 12 bases between. This CDR3 has 14 amino acids. Germline loops: CDR1 SNHLY, CDR2 FYNNEI. The CDR3 is CASRPDQLNQPQHF. CDR3 nucleotide sequence: TGTGCCAGCAGGCCGGATCAACTCAATCAGCCCCAGCATTTT.

V and J are TRBV27 and TRBJ2-2, with D unclear. This CDR3 contains 14 residues. With 0 bases removed from V and 5 bases from J, the gap between germline ends came to 7 bases. CDR1 is MNHEY and CDR2 is SMNVEV in the germline V gene (reference sequence). CDR3 nucleotides: TGTGCCAGCAGTTTATCAACGTATACCGGGGAGCTGTTTTTT. As protein: CASSLSTYTGELFF.

The chain couples TRBV5-1 to TRBJ1-4; 11 positions agree with TRBD1. CDR3 length: 17 residues. Trimming took 4 bases from V and 3 from J; bases not matched to a gene: 8. The germline CDR1 and CDR2 sequences are SGHRS and YFSETQ. The CDR3 DNA reads TGCGCCAGCAGCCCGGGACAGGGGGGGACCTCTAATGAAAAACTGTTTTTT. Amino acid sequence: CASSPGQGGTSNEKLFF.

J is TRBJ2-7 and V is TRBV11-2, with D maybe TRBD2 (7 bases). The CDR3 consists of 14 residues. V was cut by 3 bases and J by 2 bases, with 11 bases left in between. Germline V lookup: CDR1 SGHAT, CDR2 FQNNGV. CDR3 loop: CASSFSGGPYEQYF. In nucleotides, the CDR3 is TGTGCCAGCAGCTTTTCGGGGGGCCCCTACGAGCAGTACTTC.

DNA for the CDR3: TGTGCCAGCAGCTTAGGGAGAGCCACCCCCTACGAGCAGTACTTC. Its protein is CASSLGRATPYEQYF. This chain joins TRBV7-2 and TRBJ2-7; no clear D. V was clipped by 1 base and J by 2 bases, with 12 bases between them. The germline V gene encodes CDR1 SGHTA and CDR2 FQGNSA. The CDR3 runs to 15 residues.

V usage is TRBV7-2 and J usage is TRBJ2-1, with no clear D. CDR3 length equals 14 residues. Trimming took off 0 bases at V and 1 base at J, with 4 bases between the two ends. The germline gives CDR1 SGHTA, CDR2 FQGNSA. The CDR3 DNA follows: TGTGCCAGCAGCTTAGCCCCATCCTACAATGAGCAGTTCTTC. Translation gives CASSLAPSYNEQFF.

V gene TRBV27 combines with J gene TRBJ1-5, with D perhaps TRBD1 (6 bases). Germline assignment: CDR1 MNHEY and CDR2 SMNVEV (reference sequence). The CDR3 has 17 amino acids. V dropped 1 base and J dropped 2 bases, with 15 bases sitting between them. The CDR3 region is CASSLFGGGIGNQPQHF. The CDR3 bases are TGTGCCAGCAGTTTATTCGGGGGGGGCATTGGCAATCAGCCCCAGCATTTT.

The chain has TRBV28 and TRBJ1-6; a weak D match, TRBD1 (5 bases). Germline loops: CDR1 MDHEN, CDR2 SYDVKM. Trimming left V 5 bases short and J 9 bases short, with 11 bases between. This CDR3 is built from 13 residues. DNA for the CDR3: TGTGCCAGCAGTACCCGACAGCTTTCACCCCTCCACTTT. Encoded protein: CASSTRQLSPLHF. Using reference TRBV28 and TRBJ1-6 for the parts outside the CDR3, the full variable domain is DVKVTQSSRYLVKRTGEKVFLECVQDMDHENMFWYRQDPGLGLRLIYFSYDVKMKEKGDIPEGYSVSREKKERFSLILESASTNQTSMYLCASSTRQLSPLHFGNGTRLTVT.

The chain employs TRBV5-1 and TRBJ1-5; the D is unclear. This CDR3 comprises 15 residues. Germline assignment: CDR1 SGHRS and CDR2 YFSETQ. The germline V and J ends were trimmed by 4 bases and 6 bases, with 17 bases remaining between them. The CDR3 DNA follows: TGCGCCAGCAGCCCCGGGCCTACCGCGGCTCAGCCCCAGCATTTT. Its translation is CASSPGPTAAQPQHF.